These 5 T cell receptor beta chains originate from one sample sequenced in a study of CD8+ T cells in alopecia areata. RNA was isolated and reverse transcribed to cDNA, the sequencing template. The repertoire was sequenced with immunoSEQ multiplex PCR; TCRdb's copy has only in-frame clones and lacks some. The data show 180,000 or so clones, about 63% seen once. Sample: CD4+ T cells sorted from blood, taken at week 0. The receptors originated from a human donor with alopecia areata.

The J gene is TRBJ2-7, the V gene TRBV7-3, with D uncertain. Per the germline V gene, CDR1 is SGHTA and CDR2 is FQGTGA. CDR3 length: 14 residues. V lost 6 bases to trimming and J lost 0 bases, with 12 bases between them. CDR3 DNA: TGTGCCAGCAGTCCTACAGCAAGCTCCTACGAGCAGTACTTC. Amino acids: CASSPTASSYEQYF.

The V and J genes are TRBV6-5 and TRBJ2-1; no reliable D call. Trimming shortened V by 6 bases and J by 10 bases, and 10 bases separated the two germline ends. CDR1 and CDR2 from the germline V gene are MNHEY and SVGAGI. The CDR3 runs 11 residues. The CDR3 DNA reads as TGTGCCAGCAGGAAAATAGGCGAGCAGTTCTTC. As protein: CASRKIGEQFF.

This clone occurred once. This chain joins TRBV30 and TRBJ2-2, with D perhaps TRBD1 (5 bases). V lost 7 bases to trimming and J lost 5 bases, with 17 bases between them. Germline V gene lookup returns CDR1 GTSNPN and CDR2 SVGIG (reference sequence). This CDR3 contains 14 residues. CDR3 protein: CASTEAFLTGELFF. The CDR3, as DNA: TGTGCCTCGACAGAGGCGTTTTTGACCGGGGAGCTGTTTTTT.

This rearrangement joins TRBV27 to TRBJ1-1, with D perhaps matching TRBD1 (5 bases). The length of the CDR3 is 14 residues. V was shortened by 7 bases and J by 5 bases, with 17 bases between the two germline ends. Germline values: CDR1 MNHEY, CDR2 SMNVEV (reference sequence). CDR3 nucleotide sequence: TGTGCCAGCACCCTCCGGCAGGGATGGACTGAAGCTTTCTTT. Amino acid sequence: CASTLRQGWTEAFF.

The rearrangement uses TRBV29-1 and TRBJ2-3; D tentatively fits TRBD1 or TRBD2 (6 bases each). Trimming pared 4 bases from V and 0 bases from J, leaving 11 bases between. The CDR3 consists of 14 residues. The germline gives CDR1 SQVTM, CDR2 ANQGSEA. CDR3 region: CSVVGGWSTDTQYF. The DNA of the CDR3 is TGCAGCGTTGTCGGGGGCTGGAGCACAGATACGCAGTATTTT.